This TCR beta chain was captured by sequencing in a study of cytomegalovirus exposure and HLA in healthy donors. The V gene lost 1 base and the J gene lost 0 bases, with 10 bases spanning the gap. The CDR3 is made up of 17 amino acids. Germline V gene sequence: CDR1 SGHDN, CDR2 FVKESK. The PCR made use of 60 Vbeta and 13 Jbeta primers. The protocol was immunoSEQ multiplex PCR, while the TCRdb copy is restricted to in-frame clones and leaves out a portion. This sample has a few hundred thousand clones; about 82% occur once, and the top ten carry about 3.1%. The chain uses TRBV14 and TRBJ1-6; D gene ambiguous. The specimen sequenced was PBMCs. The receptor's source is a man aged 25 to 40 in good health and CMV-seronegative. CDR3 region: CASSQAGRSSYNSPLHF. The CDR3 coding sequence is TGTGCCAGCAGCCAAGCTGGCCGGAGCTCCTATAATTCACCCCTCCACTTT.